A selection of T cell receptor beta chains follows, all from one sample in a study of blood T cell repertoires in COVID-19. TCRdb keeps only in-frame clones here, not all; method: immunoSEQ multiplex PCR. The table has around 200,000 clones, 70% to 80% seen once. The sequenced material came from peripheral blood. The receptors originated from a woman in her forties with COVID-19, enrolled during active disease. The CDR3 runs from the conserved cysteine through the conserved F or W. A D gene is named only where the DNA matches it firmly. Some rows have no size entry. The others give once, few or many, or a class for an expanded clone.

clone size	D gene	V gene	J gene	CDR3 DNA	CDR3 protein
NA	TRBD1	TRBV5-4	TRBJ1-3	TGTGCCAGCAGCTTGGGCAGGGGGCTTTCTGGAAACACCATATATTTT	CASSLGRGLSGNTIYF
once	NA	TRBV12-5	TRBJ2-7	TGTGCTAGTGGTTTGAAGGCCGGAACAGGCCCCTACGAGCAGTACTTC	CASGLKAGTGPYEQYF
NA	TRBD1	TRBV5-4	TRBJ2-3	TGTGCCAGCAGCTTGGGATTCGGACAGGGGACTTATACCACAGATACGCAGTATTTT	CASSLGFGQGTYTTDTQYF
NA	TRBD1	TRBV19	TRBJ2-3	TGTGCCAGTAGTGCCCCCCGGGACAGCCCCGATGCTAGCACAGATACGCAGTATTTT	CASSAPRDSPDASTDTQYF
NA	TRBD1	TRBV12-5	TRBJ2-3	TGTGCTAGTGGTTTGGACACAGGGGGCGCGGATACGCAGTATTTT	CASGLDTGGADTQYF
NA	TRBD2	TRBV7-2	TRBJ2-2	TGTGCCAGCAGCTCCCACCTGATAGCGGGGAACACCGGGGAGCTGTTTTTT	CASSSHLIAGNTGELFF
NA	TRBD2	TRBV18	TRBJ2-5	TGTGCCAGCTCACCAAGTGGGCTAGCGGGAGGAGAGACCCAGTACTTC	CASSPSGLAGGETQYF
NA	NA	TRBV30	TRBJ1-1	TGTGCCTGGAGTCTTGCCGCCCGAGGAGCTTTCTTT	CAWSLAARGAFF
NA	TRBD2	TRBV28	TRBJ2-2	TGTGCCAGCAGTTTAATGGGACTAGAGGTGAATTCCCACACCGGGGAGCTGTTTTTT	CASSLMGLEVNSHTGELFF
NA	NA	TRBV5-5	TRBJ2-7	TGTGCCAGCAGCTTGGCCATGGGGCTGACCTCCTACGAGCAGTACTTC	CASSLAMGLTSYEQYF
NA	NA	TRBV2	TRBJ2-3	TGTGCCAGCCTTAAAATGGGAGGCACAGATACGCAGTATTTT	CASLKMGGTDTQYF
NA	TRBD1	TRBV6-5	TRBJ2-5	TGTGCCAGCAGGCTCGGGACAGCCCAAGAGACCCAGTACTTC	CASRLGTAQETQYF